A selection of T cell receptor beta chains follows, all from one sample in a study of graft-versus-host responses after intestinal transplantation. Their antigens remain unidentified. The data were produced by immunoSEQ multiplex PCR, yet TCRdb's version contains in-frame clones alone and is incomplete. This table holds some 90,000 clones, approximately 95% found once. The sequencing used unstimulated CD8+ T cells sorted from spleen or lymph node cells, collected before intestinal transplant. The receptors originated from a human donor who received an intestinal transplant. Both conserved end residues are part of each CDR3. The D gene is left open where the match is weak. Some rows have no size entry. The others give once, few or many, or a class for an expanded clone.

D | J | V | size | CDR3 | DNA
NA | TRBJ2-7 | TRBV5-1 | NA | CASSLAETDSYEQYF | TGCGCCAGCAGCTTGGCCGAGACAGACTCCTACGAGCAGTACTTC
NA | TRBJ2-7 | TRBV7-9 | NA | CASSHGLTAYEQYF | TGTGCCAGCAGCCACGGCCTGACAGCTTACGAGCAGTACTTC
NA | TRBJ1-6 | TRBV30 | NA | CAWSGGAGNSPLHF | TGTGCCTGGTCGGGGGGCGCAGGTAATTCACCCCTCCACTTT
TRBD2 | TRBJ2-1 | TRBV27 | NA | CASGPLEAGEVPYNEQFF | TGTGCCAGTGGTCCCCTTGAGGCGGGAGAAGTCCCCTACAATGAGCAGTTCTTC
NA | TRBJ1-1 | TRBV2 | once | CAGPSQGRTEAFF | TGTGCCGGCCCTAGTCAGGGGCGAACTGAAGCTTTCTTT
TRBD2 | TRBJ2-1 | TRBV4-1 | NA | CASSQEGIAGVEQFF | TGCGCCAGCAGCCAAGAGGGAATAGCGGGAGTTGAGCAGTTCTTC
NA | TRBJ1-6 | TRBV4-1 | NA | CASSQVQENNSPLHF | TGCGCCAGCAGCCAAGTACAGGAAAATAATTCACCCCTCCACTTT
TRBD1 | TRBJ2-7 | TRBV7-9 | once | CASSLEGTEKYEQYF | TGTGCCAGCAGCTTAGAGGGGACAGAGAAATACGAGCAGTACTTC
NA | TRBJ2-7 | TRBV9 | NA | CASSLTGAASYEQYF | TGTGCCAGCAGCCTCACTGGGGCCGCCTCCTACGAGCAGTACTTC
TRBD2 | TRBJ2-7 | TRBV5-6 | once | CASSLDPGLATYEQYF | TGTGCCAGCAGCCTAGATCCGGGACTAGCGACATACGAGCAGTACTTC
TRBD1 | TRBJ1-4 | TRBV5-6 | NA | CASSLGTGAQKLFF | TGTGCCAGCAGCTTGGGGACAGGGGCTCAAAAACTGTTTTTT
TRBD1 | TRBJ1-1 | TRBV7-3 | NA | CASSFSPGQTDEAFF | TGTGCCAGCAGCTTCTCCCCGGGACAGACCGATGAAGCTTTCTTT
NA | TRBJ2-3 | TRBV9 | NA | CASSGDSFTDTQYF | TGTGCCAGCAGCGGGGACTCCTTCACAGATACGCAGTATTTT
TRBD1 | TRBJ2-1 | TRBV19 | NA | CASRVGQGARNEQFF | TGTGCCAGTCGGGTTGGACAGGGGGCCCGGAATGAGCAGTTCTTC
NA | TRBJ2-7 | TRBV10-3 | once | CAISESRLGVYEQYF | TGTGCCATCAGTGAGTCGAGACTTGGAGTCTACGAGCAGTACTTC
NA | TRBJ2-7 | TRBV7-9 | NA | CASSPRGPRESSYEQYF | TGTGCCAGCAGCCCCCGAGGGCCACGGGAGAGCTCCTACGAGCAGTACTTC
NA | TRBJ2-1 | TRBV6-6 | NA | CASSYQGGSNEQFF | TGTGCCAGCAGTTATCAGGGAGGCTCCAATGAGCAGTTCTTC
NA | TRBJ2-1 | TRBV27 | once | CASSLDFSNEQFF | TGTGCCAGCAGTTTAGACTTTTCCAATGAGCAGTTCTTC
NA | TRBJ2-3 | TRBV2 | NA | CASSEKRSSTDTQYF | TGTGCCAGCAGTGAAAAGCGATCTAGCACAGATACGCAGTATTTT
TRBD2 | TRBJ2-3 | TRBV5-4 | NA | CASRVSGRATDTQYF | TGTGCCAGCAGGGTTAGCGGGAGAGCGACAGATACGCAGTATTTT
NA | TRBJ2-1 | TRBV10-3 | NA | CAISEPSATGYNEQFF | TGTGCCATCAGTGAGCCGTCTGCTACGGGCTACAATGAGCAGTTCTTC
NA | TRBJ1-1 | TRBV11-2 | NA | CASSEGQNTEAFF | TGTGCCAGCAGCGAGGGACAGAACACTGAAGCTTTCTTT
NA | TRBJ1-5 | TRBV5-1 | NA | CASRLSLNQPQHF | TGCGCCAGCAGATTATCCCTCAATCAGCCCCAGCATTTT
TRBD2 | TRBJ2-2 | TRBV9 | NA | CASSPRSPTLAGGRDTGELFF | TGTGCCAGCAGCCCAAGAAGCCCAACTCTAGCGGGGGGGAGGGACACCGGGGAGCTGTTTTTT
NA | TRBJ2-1 | TRBV27 | NA | CASSFVAQSSYNEQFF | TGTGCCAGCAGTTTCGTGGCCCAAAGCTCCTACAATGAGCAGTTCTTC
TRBD1 | TRBJ1-1 | TRBV7-6 | once | CASSFPTGGAPTEAFF | TGTGCCAGCAGCTTCCCTACAGGGGGCGCCCCGACTGAAGCTTTCTTT
TRBD2 | TRBJ2-1 | TRBV4-2 | NA | CASSPRKEGTSALCNEQFF | TGTGCCAGCAGCCCCCGGAAGGAAGGGACTAGCGCCTTATGCAATGAGCAGTTCTTC
NA | TRBJ2-7 | TRBV7-9 | NA | CASSPPTVYEQYF | TGTGCCAGCAGCCCTCCGACAGTCTACGAGCAGTACTTC
TRBD1 | TRBJ1-1 | TRBV5-4 | NA | CASSSPETGNYEAFF | TGTGCCAGCAGCTCGCCTGAGACAGGGAATTATGAAGCTTTCTTT
TRBD1 | TRBJ1-2 | TRBV13 | NA | CASSPEGQGGGYTF | TGTGCCAGCAGCCCCGAGGGACAGGGAGGTGGCTACACCTTC
NA | TRBJ2-7 | TRBV7-8 | NA | CASSYDPGYEQYF | TGTGCCAGCAGCTACGACCCGGGTTACGAGCAGTACTTC
NA | TRBJ1-5 | TRBV28 | NA | CASSPRGGWQPQHF | TGTGCCAGCAGCCCGCGGGGGGGGTGGCAGCCCCAGCATTTT
TRBD2 | TRBJ2-7 | TRBV28 | NA | CASTPGLAWYEQYF | TGTGCCAGCACCCCGGGACTAGCGTGGTACGAGCAGTACTTC
NA | TRBJ1-3 | TRBV27 | NA | CASSPRGTGNTIYF | TGTGCCAGCAGCCCTAGGGGGACTGGAAACACCATATATTTT
TRBD2 | TRBJ2-2 | TRBV7-2 | NA | CASSSDPGLATGELFF | TGTGCCAGCAGCTCCGATCCGGGACTAGCTACCGGGGAGCTGTTTTTT
NA | TRBJ1-1 | TRBV6-1 | once | CATAGRGGVTEAFF | TGTGCCACCGCGGGCCGCGGGGGAGTCACTGAAGCTTTCTTT
TRBD1 | TRBJ2-4 | TRBV4-1 | NA | CASSQDGRATGPVIAKNIQYF | TGCGCCAGCAGCCAAGACGGTCGGGCGACAGGGCCAGTAATAGCCAAAAACATTCAGTACTTC
NA | TRBJ2-7 | TRBV19 | NA | CASSIDLGSYEQYF | TGTGCCAGTAGTATAGATCTCGGGTCCTACGAGCAGTACTTC
TRBD2 | TRBJ2-3 | TRBV7-8 | NA | CASSPGLAGVDTQYF | TGTGCCAGCAGCCCGGGACTAGCGGGAGTAGATACGCAGTATTTT
NA | TRBJ1-1 | TRBV5-6 | NA | CASSLVRGGAFF | TGTGCCAGCAGCTTGGTAAGGGGGGGAGCTTTCTTT
NA | TRBJ2-7 | TRBV7-9 | NA | CASTKDTHSYEQYF | TGTGCCAGCACCAAGGACACCCACTCCTACGAGCAGTACTTC
NA | TRBJ1-6 | TRBV5-6 | NA | CASSFGGGYNSPLHF | TGTGCCAGCAGCTTCGGGGGGGGTTATAATTCACCCCTCCACTTT